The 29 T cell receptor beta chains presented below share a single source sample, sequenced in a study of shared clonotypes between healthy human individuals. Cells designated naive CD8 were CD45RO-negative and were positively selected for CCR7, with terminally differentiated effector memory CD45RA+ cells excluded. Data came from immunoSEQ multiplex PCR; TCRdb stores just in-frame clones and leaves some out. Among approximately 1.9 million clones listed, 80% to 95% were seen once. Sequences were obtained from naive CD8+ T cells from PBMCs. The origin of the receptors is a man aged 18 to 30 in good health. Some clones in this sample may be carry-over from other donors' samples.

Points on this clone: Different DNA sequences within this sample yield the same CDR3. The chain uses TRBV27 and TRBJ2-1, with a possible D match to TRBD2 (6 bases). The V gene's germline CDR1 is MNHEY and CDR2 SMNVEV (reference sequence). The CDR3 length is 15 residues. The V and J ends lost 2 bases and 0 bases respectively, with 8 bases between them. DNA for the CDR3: TGTGCCAGCAGTTTACGCGGGGTCTCCTACAATGAGCAGTTCTTC. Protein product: CASSLRGVSYNEQFF.

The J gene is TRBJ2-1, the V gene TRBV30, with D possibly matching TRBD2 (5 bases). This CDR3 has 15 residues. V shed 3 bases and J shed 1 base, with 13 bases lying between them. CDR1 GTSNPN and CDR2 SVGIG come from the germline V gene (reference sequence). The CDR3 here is CAWRGGPGSYNEQFF. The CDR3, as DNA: TGTGCCTGGAGGGGCGGGCCGGGTTCCTACAATGAGCAGTTCTTC.

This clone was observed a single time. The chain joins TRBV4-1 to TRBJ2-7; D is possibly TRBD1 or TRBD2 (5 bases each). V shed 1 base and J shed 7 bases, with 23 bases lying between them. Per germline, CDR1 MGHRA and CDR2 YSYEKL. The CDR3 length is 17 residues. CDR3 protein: CASSQVSSGTVPLEQYF. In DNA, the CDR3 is TGCGCCAGCAGCCAAGTAAGTTCCGGGACGGTCCCCTTAGAGCAGTACTTC.

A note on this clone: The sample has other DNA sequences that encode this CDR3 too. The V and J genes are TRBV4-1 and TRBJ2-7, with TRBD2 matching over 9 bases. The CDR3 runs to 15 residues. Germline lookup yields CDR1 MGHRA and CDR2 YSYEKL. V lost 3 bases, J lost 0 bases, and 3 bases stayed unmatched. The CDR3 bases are TGCGCCAGCAGCCATAAAGCGGGAGGCTCCTACGAGCAGTACTTC. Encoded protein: CASSHKAGGSYEQYF.

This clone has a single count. CDR3 nucleotides: TGCGCCAGCAGCTACACAGGGGAGAGCAATCAGCCCCAGCATTTT. Its translation: CASSYTGESNQPQHF. The chain couples TRBV5-1 to TRBJ1-5; 7 bases match TRBD1. This CDR3 is 15 amino acids long. Germline loops: CDR1 SGHRS, CDR2 YFSETQ. V gave up 3 bases and J gave up 1 base; unmatched junction bases: 4.

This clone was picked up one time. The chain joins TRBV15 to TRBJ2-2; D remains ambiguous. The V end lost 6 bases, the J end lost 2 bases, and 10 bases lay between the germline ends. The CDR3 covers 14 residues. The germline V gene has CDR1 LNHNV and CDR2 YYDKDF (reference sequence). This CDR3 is CATSPDINTGELFF. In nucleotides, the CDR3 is TGTGCCACCAGTCCCGACATAAACACCGGGGAGCTGTTTTTT.

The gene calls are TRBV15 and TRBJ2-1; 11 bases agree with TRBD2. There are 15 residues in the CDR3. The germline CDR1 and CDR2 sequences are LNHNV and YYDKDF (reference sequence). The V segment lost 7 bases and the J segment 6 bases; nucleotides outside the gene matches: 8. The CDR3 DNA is TGTGCCACCACTGTCGGACTAGCGGGCCCCAATGAGCAGTTCTTC. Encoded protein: CATTVGLAGPNEQFF.

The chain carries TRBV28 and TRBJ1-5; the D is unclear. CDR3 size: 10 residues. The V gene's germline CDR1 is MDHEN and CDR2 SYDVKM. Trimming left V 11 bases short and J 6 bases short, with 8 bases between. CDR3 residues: CAPAGQPQHF. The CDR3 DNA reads TGTGCCCCCGCTGGTCAGCCCCAGCATTTT.

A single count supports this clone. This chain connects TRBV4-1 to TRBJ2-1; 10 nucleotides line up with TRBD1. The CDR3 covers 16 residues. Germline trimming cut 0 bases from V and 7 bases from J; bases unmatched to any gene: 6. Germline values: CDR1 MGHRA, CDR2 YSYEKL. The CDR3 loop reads CASSQDDTGQGNEQFF. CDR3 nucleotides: TGCGCCAGCAGCCAAGATGATACGGGACAGGGGAATGAGCAGTTCTTC.

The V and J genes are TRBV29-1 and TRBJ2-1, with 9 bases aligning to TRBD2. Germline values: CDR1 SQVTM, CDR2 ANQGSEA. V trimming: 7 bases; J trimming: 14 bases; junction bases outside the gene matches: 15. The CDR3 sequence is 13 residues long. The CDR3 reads CSASSGEDAREFF. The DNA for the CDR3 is TGCAGCGCCTCTAGCGGGGAAGACGCTAGGGAGTTCTTC.

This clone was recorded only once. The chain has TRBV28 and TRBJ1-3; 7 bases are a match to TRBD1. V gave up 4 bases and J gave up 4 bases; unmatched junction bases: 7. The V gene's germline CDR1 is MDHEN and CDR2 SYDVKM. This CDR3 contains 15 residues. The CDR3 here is CASSSLTGSGNTIYF. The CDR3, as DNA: TGTGCCAGCAGTTCCCTGACAGGGAGCGGAAACACCATATATTTT.

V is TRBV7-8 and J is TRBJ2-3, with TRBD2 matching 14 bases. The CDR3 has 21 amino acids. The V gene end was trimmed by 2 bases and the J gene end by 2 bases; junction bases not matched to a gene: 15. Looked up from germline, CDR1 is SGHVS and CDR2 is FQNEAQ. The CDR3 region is CASSLPSTSGRDLGHTDTQYF. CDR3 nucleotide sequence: TGTGCCAGCAGCTTACCCTCGACTAGCGGGAGGGACTTAGGACACACAGATACGCAGTATTTT.

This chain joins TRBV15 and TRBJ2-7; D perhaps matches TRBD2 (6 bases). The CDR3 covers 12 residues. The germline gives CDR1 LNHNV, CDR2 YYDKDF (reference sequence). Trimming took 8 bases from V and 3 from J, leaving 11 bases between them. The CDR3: CATSARDYEQYF. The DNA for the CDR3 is TGTGCCACCTCCGCGCGGGACTACGAGCAGTACTTC.

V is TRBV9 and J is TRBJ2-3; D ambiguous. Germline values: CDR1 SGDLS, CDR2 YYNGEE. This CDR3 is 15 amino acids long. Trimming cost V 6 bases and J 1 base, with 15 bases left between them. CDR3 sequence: CASTPGGSRTDTQYF. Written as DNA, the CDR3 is TGTGCCAGCACCCCGGGTGGTAGTCGCACAGATACGCAGTATTTT.

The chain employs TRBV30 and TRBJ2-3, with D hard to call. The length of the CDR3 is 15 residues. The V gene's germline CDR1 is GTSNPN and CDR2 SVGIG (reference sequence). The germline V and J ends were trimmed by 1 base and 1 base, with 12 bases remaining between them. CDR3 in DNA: TGTGCCTGGAGTGCAGCCCACTTGGGCACAGATACGCAGTATTTT. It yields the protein CAWSAAHLGTDTQYF.

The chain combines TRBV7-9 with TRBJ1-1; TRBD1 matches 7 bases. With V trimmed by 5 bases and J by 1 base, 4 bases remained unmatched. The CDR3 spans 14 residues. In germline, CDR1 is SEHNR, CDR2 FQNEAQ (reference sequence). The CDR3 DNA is TGTGCCAGCAGCGCAGGGGGGGAGAACACTGAAGCTTTCTTT. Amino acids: CASSAGGENTEAFF.

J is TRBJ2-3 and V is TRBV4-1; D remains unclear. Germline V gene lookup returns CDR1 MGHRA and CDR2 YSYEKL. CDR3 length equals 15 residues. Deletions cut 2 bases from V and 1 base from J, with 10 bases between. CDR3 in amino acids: CASSQPQTRTDTQYF. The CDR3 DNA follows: TGCGCCAGCAGCCAACCCCAGACCCGCACAGATACGCAGTATTTT.

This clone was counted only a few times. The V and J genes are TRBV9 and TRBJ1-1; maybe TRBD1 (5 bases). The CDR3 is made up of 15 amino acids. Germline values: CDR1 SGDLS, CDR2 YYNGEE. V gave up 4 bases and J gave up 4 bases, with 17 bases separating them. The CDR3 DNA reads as TGTGCCAGCAGCTCTACGTGGGGGGGAGTCACTGAAGCTTTCTTT. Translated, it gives CASSSTWGGVTEAFF.

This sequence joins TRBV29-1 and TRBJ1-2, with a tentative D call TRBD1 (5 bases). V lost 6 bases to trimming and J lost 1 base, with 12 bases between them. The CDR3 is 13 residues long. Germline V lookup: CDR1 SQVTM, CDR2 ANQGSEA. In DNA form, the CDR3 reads TGCAGCGTCCCTTTGACAGTTAACTATGGCTACACCTTC. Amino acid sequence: CSVPLTVNYGYTF.

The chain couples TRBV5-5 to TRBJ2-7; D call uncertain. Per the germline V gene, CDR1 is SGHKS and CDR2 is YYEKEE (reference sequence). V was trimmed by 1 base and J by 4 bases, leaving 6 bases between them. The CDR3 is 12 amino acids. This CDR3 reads CASSLSAYEQYF. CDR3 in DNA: TGTGCCAGCAGCTTGTCAGCTTACGAGCAGTACTTC.

The CDR3 DNA reads TGTGCCAGCAGTAACCTTCCCGGGGGCAATGAGCAGTTCTTC. Protein: CASSNLPGGNEQFF. The genes are TRBV28 and TRBJ2-1; D possibly corresponds to TRBD2 (6 bases). Trimming removed 5 bases at V and 6 bases at J, with 14 bases between. The CDR3 has 14 amino acids. Germline V gives CDR1 MDHEN, CDR2 SYDVKM.

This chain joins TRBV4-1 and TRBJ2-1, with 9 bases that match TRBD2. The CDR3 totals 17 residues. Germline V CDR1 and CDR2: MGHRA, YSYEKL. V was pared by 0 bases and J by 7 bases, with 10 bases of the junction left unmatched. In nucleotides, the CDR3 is TGCGCCAGCAGCCAAGATCTGCCTAGCGGGATATGGAATGAGCAGTTCTTC. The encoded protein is CASSQDLPSGIWNEQFF.

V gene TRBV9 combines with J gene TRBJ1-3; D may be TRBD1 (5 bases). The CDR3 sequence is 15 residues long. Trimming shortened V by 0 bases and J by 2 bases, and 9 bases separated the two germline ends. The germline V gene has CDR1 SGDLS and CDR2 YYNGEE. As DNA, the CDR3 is TGTGCCAGCAGCGTAGGGGGGACCCCTGGAAACACCATATATTTT. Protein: CASSVGGTPGNTIYF.

The CDR3 coding sequence is TGTGCCAGCAGCGAAAATATACGGACAGTGAACACTGAAGCTTTCTTT. This gives the protein CASSENIRTVNTEAFF. The chain couples TRBV2 to TRBJ1-1, with a possible D match to TRBD1 (6 bases). Germline V gives CDR1 SNHLY, CDR2 FYNNEI. The V end was cut by 6 bases, the J end by 0 bases, with 17 bases between. The CDR3 consists of 16 residues.

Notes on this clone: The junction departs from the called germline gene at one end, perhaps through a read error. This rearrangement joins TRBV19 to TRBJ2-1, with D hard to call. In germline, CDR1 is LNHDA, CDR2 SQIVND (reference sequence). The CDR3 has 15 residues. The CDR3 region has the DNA TGTGCCAGTAGTCCTCGGACCCCCGCCTATAATGAGCAGTTCTTC. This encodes CASSPRTPAYNEQFF. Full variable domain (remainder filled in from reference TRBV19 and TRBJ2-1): DGGITQSPKYLFRKEGQNVTLSCEQNLNHDAMYWYRQDPGQGLRLIYYSQIVNDFQKGDIAEGYSVSREKKESFPLTVTSAQKNPTAFYLCASSPRTPAYNEQFFGPGTRLTVL.

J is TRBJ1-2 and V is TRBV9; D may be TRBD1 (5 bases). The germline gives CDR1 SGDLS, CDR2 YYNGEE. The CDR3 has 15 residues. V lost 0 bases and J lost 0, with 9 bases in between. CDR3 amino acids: CASSVAGHPNYGYTF. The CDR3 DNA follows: TGTGCCAGCAGCGTAGCAGGACACCCTAACTATGGCTACACCTTC. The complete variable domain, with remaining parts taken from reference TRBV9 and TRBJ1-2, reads DSGVTQTPKHLITATGQRVTLRCSPRSGDLSVYWYQQSLDQGLQFLIQYYNGEERAKGNILERFSAQQFPDLHSELNLSSLELGDSALYFCASSVAGHPNYGYTFGSGTRLTVV.

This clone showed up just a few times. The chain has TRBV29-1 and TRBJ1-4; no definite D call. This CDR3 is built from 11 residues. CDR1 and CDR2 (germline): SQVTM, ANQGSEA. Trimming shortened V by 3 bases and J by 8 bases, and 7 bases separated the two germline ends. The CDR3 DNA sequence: TGCAGCGTTGAGTCTTGGGAAAAACTGTTTTTT. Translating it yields CSVESWEKLFF. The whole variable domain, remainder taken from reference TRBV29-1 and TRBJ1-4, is SAVISQKPSRDICQRGTSLTIQCQVDSQVTMMFWYRQQPGQSLTLIATANQGSEATYESGFVIDKFPISRPNLTFSTLTVSNMSPEDSSIYLCSVESWEKLFFGSGTQLSVL.

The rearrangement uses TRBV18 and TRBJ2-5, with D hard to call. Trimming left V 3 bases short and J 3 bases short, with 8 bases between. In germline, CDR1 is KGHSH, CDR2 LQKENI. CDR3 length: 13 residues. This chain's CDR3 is CASSPSKKETQYF. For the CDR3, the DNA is TGTGCCAGCTCACCGAGCAAAAAAGAGACCCAGTACTTC.

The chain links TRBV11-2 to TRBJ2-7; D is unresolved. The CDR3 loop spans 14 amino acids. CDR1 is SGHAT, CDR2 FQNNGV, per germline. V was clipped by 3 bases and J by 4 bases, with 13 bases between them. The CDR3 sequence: CASSFDISSYEQYF. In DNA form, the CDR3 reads TGTGCCAGCAGCTTCGATATCAGTTCATACGAGCAGTACTTC.